This TCR beta chain appears in the sequencing data of a study of identical twins. Overall study findings and caveats: Excess twin sharing in beta out-of-frame sequences was weaker.

This clonotype has ten or more counts. Its antigen remains unidentified. CDR3 length: 12 residues. V shed 3 bases and J shed 11 bases, with 16 bases lying between them. Germline CDR1 and CDR2: GTSNPN and SVGIG (reference sequence). Template switching added a universal primer binding site, and final cDNA carried unique molecular identifiers. MiXCR, applied by TCRdb to the 5' RACE reads, yields one record per CDR3 protein. The sample has around 220,000 distinct CDR3 sequences, over 9.5% seen once. V is TRBV30 and J is TRBJ1-1; D might be TRBD1 (5 bases). The TCR originated in a man in his forties or fifties in good health. Sequencing input: memory T cells sorted from blood. For the CDR3, the DNA is TGTGCCTGGAGAACGGAAGGGGCTACGGCTTTCTTT. Protein sequence: CAWRTEGATAFF. The full variable domain, in which reference TRBV30 and TRBJ1-1 provide the parts outside the CDR3, is SQTIHQWPATLVQPVGSPLSLECTVEGTSNPNLYWYRQAAGRGLQLLFYSVGIGQISSEVPQNLSASRPQDRQFILSSKKLLLSDSGFYLCAWRTEGATAFFGQGTRLTVV.